This T cell receptor beta chain was captured by sequencing in a study of shared clonotypes between healthy human individuals. Whole-study findings and limits: It was only blood that was sampled, and tissue repertoires likely differ. Among donors, the sharing of clonotypes was expected to be influenced by sequencing depth.

This clone was picked up a small number of times. Its target is not known. This CDR3 region has 14 residues. V was pared by 10 bases and J by 3 bases, with 8 bases of the junction left unmatched. CDR1 and CDR2 from the germline V gene are MNHNS and SASEGT. Original data processing: Without quality scores, immunoSEQ junctional reads could not be filtered like full-length reads. Profiled with immunoSEQ multiplex PCR; TCRdb holds only in-frame clones, not every one. V, J and clone size reflect that table, while D and trimming were determined from the DNA. The table lists about 470,000 clones, 75% to 85% of them singletons.

This chain joins TRBV6-1 and TRBJ1-5, with TRBD1 matching 8 bases. This sequence was found in a woman aged 40 to 49 in good health. Some clones in this sample may be carry-over from other donors' samples. Specimen: PBMCs. The CDR3 bases are TGTGCCACCAGCGGACAGGGACTCAATCAGCCCCAGCATTTT. Encoded protein: CATSGQGLNQPQHF.